The present entry profiles one T cell receptor beta chain with its context. This sample is drawn from a study of blood T cell repertoires in COVID-19. Looking at the study overall: Acute and convalescent COVID-19 samples came from the United States, Italy and Spain. PBMCs, B-cell-depleted T cells, or T cells provided the cDNA or gDNA that made up the material.

V lost 6 bases to trimming and J lost 4 bases; unmatched junction nucleotides: 6. The CDR3 runs to 14 residues. Germline V gene data show CDR1 as SEHNR and CDR2 as FQNEAQ (reference sequence). Measured with immunoSEQ multiplex PCR; TCRdb has only the in-frame clones, and not every one. The repertoire holds about 280,000 clones, with approximately 88% as singletons. J is TRBJ2-1 and V is TRBV7-9; 7 positions match TRBD2. This clonotype originated in a man between 18 and 35 years old with active or convalescent COVID-19. Sample: peripheral blood. Written as DNA, the CDR3 is TGTGCCAGCAGACAAGAGGGAGGGTACAATGAGCAGTTCTTC. Its translation: CASRQEGGYNEQFF.